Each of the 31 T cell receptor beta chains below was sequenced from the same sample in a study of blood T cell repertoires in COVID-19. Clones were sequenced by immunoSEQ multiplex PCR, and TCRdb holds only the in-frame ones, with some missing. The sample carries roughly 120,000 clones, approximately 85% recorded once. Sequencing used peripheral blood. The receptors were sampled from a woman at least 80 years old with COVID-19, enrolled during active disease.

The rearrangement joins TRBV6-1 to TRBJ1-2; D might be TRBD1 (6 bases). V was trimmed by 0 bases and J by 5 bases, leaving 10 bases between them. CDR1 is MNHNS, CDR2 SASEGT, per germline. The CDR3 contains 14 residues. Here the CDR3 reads CASSEASTGYGYTF. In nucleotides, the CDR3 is TGTGCCAGCAGTGAAGCGAGTACAGGGTATGGCTACACCTTC.

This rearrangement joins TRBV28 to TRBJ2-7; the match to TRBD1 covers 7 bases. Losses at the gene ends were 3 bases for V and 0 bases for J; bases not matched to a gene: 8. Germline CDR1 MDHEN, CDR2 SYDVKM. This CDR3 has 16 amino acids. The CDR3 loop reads CASSFGTAKSSYEQYF. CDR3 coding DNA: TGTGCCAGCAGTTTCGGGACAGCAAAGAGCTCCTACGAGCAGTACTTC. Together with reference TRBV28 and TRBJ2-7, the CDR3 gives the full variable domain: DVKVTQSSRYLVKRTGEKVFLECVQDMDHENMFWYRQDPGLGLRLIYFSYDVKMKEKGDIPEGYSVSREKKERFSLILESASTNQTSMYLCASSFGTAKSSYEQYFGPGTRLTVT.

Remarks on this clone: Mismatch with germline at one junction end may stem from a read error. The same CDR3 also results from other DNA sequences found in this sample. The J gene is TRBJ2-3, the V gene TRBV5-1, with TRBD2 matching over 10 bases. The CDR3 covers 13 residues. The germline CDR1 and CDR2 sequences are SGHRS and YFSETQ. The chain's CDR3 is CASRLAGSDTQYF. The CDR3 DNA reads TGCGCCAGCAGACTAGCGGGGAGCGATACTCAGTATTTT.

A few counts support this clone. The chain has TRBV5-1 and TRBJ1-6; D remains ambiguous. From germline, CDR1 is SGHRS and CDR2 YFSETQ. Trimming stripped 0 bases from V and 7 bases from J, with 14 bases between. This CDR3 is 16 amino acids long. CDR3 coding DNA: TGCGCCAGCAGCTTGGCCGGGGTAGGGTCCAATTCACCCCTCCACTTT. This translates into CASSLAGVGSNSPLHF.

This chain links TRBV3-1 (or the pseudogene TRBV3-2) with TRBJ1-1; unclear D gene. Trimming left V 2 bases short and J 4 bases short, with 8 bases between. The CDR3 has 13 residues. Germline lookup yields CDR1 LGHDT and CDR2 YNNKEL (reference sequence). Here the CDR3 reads CASSQFQATEAFF. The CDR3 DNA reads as TGTGCCAGCAGCCAATTCCAGGCCACTGAAGCTTTCTTT.

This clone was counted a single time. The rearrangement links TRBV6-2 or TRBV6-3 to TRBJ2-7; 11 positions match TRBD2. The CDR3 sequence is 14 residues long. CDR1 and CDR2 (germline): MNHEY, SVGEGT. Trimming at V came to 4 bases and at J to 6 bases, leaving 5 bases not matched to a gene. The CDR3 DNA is TGTGCCAGCAGTTTAGCGGGAGGGCAAAGCGAGCAGTACTTC. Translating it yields CASSLAGGQSEQYF.

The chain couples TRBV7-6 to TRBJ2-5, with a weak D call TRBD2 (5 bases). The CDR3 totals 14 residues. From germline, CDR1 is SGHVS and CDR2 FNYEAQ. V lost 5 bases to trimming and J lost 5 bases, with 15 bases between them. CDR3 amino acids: CASSGGFERETQYF. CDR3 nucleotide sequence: TGTGCCAGCAGCGGCGGGTTTGAACGGGAGACCCAGTACTTC.

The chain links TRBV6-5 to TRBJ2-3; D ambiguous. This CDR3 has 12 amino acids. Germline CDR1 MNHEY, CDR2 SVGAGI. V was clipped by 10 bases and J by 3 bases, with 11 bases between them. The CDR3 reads CATTFFTDTQYF. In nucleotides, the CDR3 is TGTGCCACCACTTTCTTTACAGATACGCAGTATTTT.

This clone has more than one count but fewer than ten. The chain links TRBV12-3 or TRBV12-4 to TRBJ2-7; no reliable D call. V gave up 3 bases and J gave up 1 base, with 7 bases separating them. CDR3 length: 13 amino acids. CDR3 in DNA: TGTGCCAGCAGTTTCGGCGGATCCTACGAGCAGTACTTC. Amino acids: CASSFGGSYEQYF.

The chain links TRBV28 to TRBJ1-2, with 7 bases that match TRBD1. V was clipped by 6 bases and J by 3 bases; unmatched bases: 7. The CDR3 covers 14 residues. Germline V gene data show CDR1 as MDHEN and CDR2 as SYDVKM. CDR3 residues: CASRVGGEDYGYTF. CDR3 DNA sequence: TGTGCCAGCAGGGTAGGGGGCGAGGACTATGGCTACACCTTC.

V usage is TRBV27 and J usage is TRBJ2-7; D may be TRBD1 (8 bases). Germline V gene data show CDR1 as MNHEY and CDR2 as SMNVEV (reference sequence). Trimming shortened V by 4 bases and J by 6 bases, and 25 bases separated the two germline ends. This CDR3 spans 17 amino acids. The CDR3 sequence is CASSSNARQGTGGEQYF. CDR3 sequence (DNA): TGTGCCAGCAGTTCAAACGCCAGACAGGGGACGGGGGGCGAGCAGTACTTC.

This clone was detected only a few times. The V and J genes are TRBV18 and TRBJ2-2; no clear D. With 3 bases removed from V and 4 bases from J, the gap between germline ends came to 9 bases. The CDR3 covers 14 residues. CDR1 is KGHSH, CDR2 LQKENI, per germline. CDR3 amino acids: CASSPGRITGELFF. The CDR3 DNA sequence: TGTGCCAGCTCACCGGGCAGAATCACCGGGGAGCTGTTTTTT.

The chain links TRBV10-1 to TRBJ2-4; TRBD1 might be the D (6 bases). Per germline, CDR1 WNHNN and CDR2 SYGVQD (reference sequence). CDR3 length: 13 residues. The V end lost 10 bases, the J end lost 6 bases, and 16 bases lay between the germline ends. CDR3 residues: CANHRDTRNIQYF. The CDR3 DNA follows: TGCGCCAACCACCGGGACACCCGAAACATTCAGTACTTC.

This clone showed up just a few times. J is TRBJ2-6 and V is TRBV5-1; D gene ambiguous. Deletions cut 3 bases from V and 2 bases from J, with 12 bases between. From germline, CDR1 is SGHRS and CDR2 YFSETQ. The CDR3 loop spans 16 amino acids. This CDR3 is CASSSGLQAGANVLTF. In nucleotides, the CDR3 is TGCGCCAGCAGCTCTGGGCTTCAGGCTGGGGCCAACGTCCTGACTTTC. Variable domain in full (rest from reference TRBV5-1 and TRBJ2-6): KAGVTQTPRYLIKTRGQQVTLSCSPISGHRSVSWYQQTPGQGLQFLFEYFSETQRNKGNFPGRFSGRQFSNSRSEMNVSTLELGDSALYLCASSSGLQAGANVLTFGAGSRLTVL.

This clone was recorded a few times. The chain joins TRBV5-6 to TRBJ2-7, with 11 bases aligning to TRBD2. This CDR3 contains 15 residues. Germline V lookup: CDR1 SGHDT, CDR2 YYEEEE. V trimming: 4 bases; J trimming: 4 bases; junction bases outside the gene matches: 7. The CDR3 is CASSQRLAGKYEQYF. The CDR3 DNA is TGTGCCAGCAGCCAACGACTAGCGGGAAAGTACGAGCAGTACTTC.

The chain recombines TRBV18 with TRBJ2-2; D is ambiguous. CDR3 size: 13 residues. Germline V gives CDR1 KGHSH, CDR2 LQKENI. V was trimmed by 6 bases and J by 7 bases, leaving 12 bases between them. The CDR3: CASSHEVYGELFF. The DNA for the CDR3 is TGTGCCAGCTCCCACGAGGTGTACGGGGAGCTGTTTTTT.

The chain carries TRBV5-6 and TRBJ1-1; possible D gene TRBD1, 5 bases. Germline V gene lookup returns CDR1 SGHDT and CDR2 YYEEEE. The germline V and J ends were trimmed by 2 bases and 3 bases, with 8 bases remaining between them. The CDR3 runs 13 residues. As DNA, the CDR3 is TGTGCCAGCAGCTTTATCAGGGACACTGAAGCTTTCTTT. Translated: CASSFIRDTEAFF.

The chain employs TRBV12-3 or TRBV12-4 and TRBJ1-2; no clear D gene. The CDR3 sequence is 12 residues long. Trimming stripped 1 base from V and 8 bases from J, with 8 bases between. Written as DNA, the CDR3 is TGTGCCAGCAGTTTAGGGGCGTCCGGCTACACCTTC. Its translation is CASSLGASGYTF.

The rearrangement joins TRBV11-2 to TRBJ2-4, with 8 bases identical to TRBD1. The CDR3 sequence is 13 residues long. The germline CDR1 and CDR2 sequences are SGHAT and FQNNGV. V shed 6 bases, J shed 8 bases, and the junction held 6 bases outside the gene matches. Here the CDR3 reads CASRLAGGDIQYF. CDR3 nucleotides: TGTGCCAGCAGGCTCGCAGGGGGCGACATTCAGTACTTC.

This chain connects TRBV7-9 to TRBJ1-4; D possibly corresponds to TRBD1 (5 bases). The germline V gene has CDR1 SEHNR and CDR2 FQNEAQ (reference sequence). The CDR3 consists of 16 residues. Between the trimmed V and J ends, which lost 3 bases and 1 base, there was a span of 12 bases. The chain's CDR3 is CASSFAGGGTNEKLFF. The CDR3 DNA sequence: TGTGCCAGCAGCTTTGCTGGGGGGGGAACTAATGAAAAACTGTTTTTT.

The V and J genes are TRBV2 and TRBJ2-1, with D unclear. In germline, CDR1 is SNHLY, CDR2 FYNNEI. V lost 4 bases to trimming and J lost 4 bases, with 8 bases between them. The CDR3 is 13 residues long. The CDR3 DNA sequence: TGTGCCAGCAGTGTCTCAGCGTACAATGAGCAGTTCTTC. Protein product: CASSVSAYNEQFF.

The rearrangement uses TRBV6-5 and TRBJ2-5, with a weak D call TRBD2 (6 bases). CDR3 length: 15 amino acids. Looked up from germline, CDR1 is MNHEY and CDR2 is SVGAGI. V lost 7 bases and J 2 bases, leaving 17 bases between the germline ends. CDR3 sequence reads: CASTSEGRLQETQYF. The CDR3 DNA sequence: TGTGCCAGCACTAGCGAGGGACGGTTGCAAGAGACCCAGTACTTC.

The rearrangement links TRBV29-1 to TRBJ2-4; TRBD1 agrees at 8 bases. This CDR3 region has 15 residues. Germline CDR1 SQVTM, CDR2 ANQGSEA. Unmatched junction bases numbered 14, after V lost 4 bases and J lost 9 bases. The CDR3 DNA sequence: TGCAGCGTTGTCCCACCGACAGGGGTCGATTCCATTCAGTACTTC. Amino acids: CSVVPPTGVDSIQYF. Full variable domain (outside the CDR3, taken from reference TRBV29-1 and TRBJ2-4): SAVISQKPSRDICQRGTSLTIQCQVDSQVTMMFWYRQQPGQSLTLIATANQGSEATYESGFVIDKFPISRPNLTFSTLTVSNMSPEDSSIYLCSVVPPTGVDSIQYFGAGTRLSVL.

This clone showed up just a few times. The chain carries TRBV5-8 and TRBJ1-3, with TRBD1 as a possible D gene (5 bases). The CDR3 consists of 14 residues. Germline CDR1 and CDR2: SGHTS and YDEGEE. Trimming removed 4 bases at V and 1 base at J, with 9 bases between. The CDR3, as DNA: TGTGCCAGCAGCCAGACAGCTTCTGGAAACACCATATATTTT. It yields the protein CASSQTASGNTIYF.

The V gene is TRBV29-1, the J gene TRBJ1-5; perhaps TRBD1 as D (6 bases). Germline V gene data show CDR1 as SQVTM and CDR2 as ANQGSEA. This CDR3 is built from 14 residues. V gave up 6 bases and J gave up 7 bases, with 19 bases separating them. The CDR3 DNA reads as TGCAGCGTCACTTTCGGGGGGCGGGGGCAGCCCCAGCATTTT. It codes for CSVTFGGRGQPQHF.

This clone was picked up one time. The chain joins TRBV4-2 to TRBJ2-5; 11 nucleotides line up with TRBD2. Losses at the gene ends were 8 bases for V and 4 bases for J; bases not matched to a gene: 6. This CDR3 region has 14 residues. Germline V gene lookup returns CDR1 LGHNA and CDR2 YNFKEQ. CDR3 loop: CASGSGTSGETQYF. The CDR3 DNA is TGTGCCAGCGGCTCCGGGACTAGCGGAGAGACCCAGTACTTC.

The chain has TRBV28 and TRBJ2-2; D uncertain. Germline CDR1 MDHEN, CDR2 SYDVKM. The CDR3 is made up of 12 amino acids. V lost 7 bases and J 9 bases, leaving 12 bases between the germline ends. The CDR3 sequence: CASNTKVRELFF. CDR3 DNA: TGTGCCAGCAACACTAAAGTCCGGGAGCTGTTTTTT.

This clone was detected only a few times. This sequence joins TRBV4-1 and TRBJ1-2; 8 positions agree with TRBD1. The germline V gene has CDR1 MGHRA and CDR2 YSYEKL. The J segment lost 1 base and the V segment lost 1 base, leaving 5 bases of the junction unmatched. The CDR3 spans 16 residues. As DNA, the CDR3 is TGCGCCAGCAGCCAAGCCGGGACAGGACTTAACTATGGCTACACCTTC. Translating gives CASSQAGTGLNYGYTF.

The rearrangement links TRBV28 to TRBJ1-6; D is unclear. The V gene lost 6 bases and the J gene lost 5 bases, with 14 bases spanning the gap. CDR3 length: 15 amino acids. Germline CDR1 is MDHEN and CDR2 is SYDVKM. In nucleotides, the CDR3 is TGTGCCAGCAGGGACCTAGGGCGGGATAATTCACCCCTCCACTTT. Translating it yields CASRDLGRDNSPLHF.

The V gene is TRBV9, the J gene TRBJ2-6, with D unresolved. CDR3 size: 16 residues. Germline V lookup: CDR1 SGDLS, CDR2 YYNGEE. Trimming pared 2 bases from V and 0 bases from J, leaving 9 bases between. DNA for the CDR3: TGTGCCAGCAGCGTTCGACAAGACTCTGGGGCCAACGTCCTGACTTTC. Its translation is CASSVRQDSGANVLTF.

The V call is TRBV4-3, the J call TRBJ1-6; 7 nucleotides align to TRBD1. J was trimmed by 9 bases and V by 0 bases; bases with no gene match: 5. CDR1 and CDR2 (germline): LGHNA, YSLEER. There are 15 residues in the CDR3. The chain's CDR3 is CASSQESGGVSPLHF. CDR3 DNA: TGCGCCAGCAGCCAAGAGTCAGGGGGAGTTTCACCCCTCCACTTT.